This entry features one T cell receptor (beta chain) sequence. RNA was isolated and reverse transcribed to cDNA, the sequencing template. Libraries were prepared by immunoSEQ multiplex PCR; TCRdb keeps only in-frame clonotypes and omits some of them. The table includes some 82,000 clones, about 53% detected once. This specimen comes from a study of CD8+ T cells in alopecia areata. Germline V CDR1 and CDR2: LNHNV, YYDKDF (reference sequence). Trimming shortened V by 5 bases and J by 12 bases, and 14 bases separated the two germline ends. The CDR3 has 12 amino acids. The sequence was obtained from a human donor with alopecia areata. The sequenced sample consisted of NKG2D-high CD8+ T cells sorted from blood. The chain is built from TRBV15 and TRBJ2-1, with D possibly being TRBD2 (6 bases). CDR3 DNA sequence: TGTGCCACCAGCGGGCCCGAAGCGGGGCAGTTCTTC. This codes for CATSGPEAGQFF.